Presented here are 26 T cell receptor beta chains from one specimen sequenced in a study of cytomegalovirus exposure and HLA in healthy donors. The PCR contained 60 Vbeta and 13 Jbeta primers. Measured with immunoSEQ multiplex PCR; TCRdb has only the in-frame clones, and not every one. The sample has 150,000 to 170,000 clones; 70% to 80% are singletons. Sequences were obtained from PBMCs. These receptors came from a man between 25 and 39 years old in good health and CMV-seropositive.

This sequence joins TRBV15 and TRBJ1-2; maybe TRBD1 (6 bases). Per the germline V gene, CDR1 is LNHNV and CDR2 is YYDKDF (reference sequence). The germline V and J ends were trimmed by 3 bases and 3 bases, with 14 bases remaining between them. CDR3 length: 15 residues. The CDR3: CATSREVTGDYGYTF. The CDR3 DNA follows: TGTGCCACCAGCAGGGAGGTGACAGGTGACTATGGCTACACCTTC.

The V call is TRBV5-1, the J call TRBJ1-4; 9 positions match TRBD1. J gave up 3 bases and V 3 bases, and 6 bases lay outside the gene matches. CDR1 and CDR2 from the germline V gene are SGHRS and YFSETQ. The CDR3 runs to 16 residues. CDR3 protein: CASSYGTGFANEKLFF. CDR3 coding DNA: TGCGCCAGCAGCTACGGGACAGGGTTCGCTAATGAAAAACTGTTTTTT.

This clone has only a few counts. The chain links TRBV2 to TRBJ2-6; 7 positions agree with TRBD1. The germline gives CDR1 SNHLY, CDR2 FYNNEI. V was pared by 8 bases and J by 2 bases, with 6 bases of the junction left unmatched. The CDR3 sequence is 15 residues long. This CDR3 is CASGQGVAGANVLTF. CDR3 DNA: TGTGCCAGCGGTCAGGGGGTAGCTGGGGCCAACGTCCTGACTTTC.

The V gene is TRBV4-1, the J gene TRBJ2-1, with D tentatively TRBD2 (6 bases). Trimming removed 0 bases at V and 8 bases at J, with 14 bases between. The CDR3 consists of 15 residues. Germline V gene lookup returns CDR1 MGHRA and CDR2 YSYEKL. The CDR3 DNA sequence: TGCGCCAGCAGCCAAGATGTAGCGGCCAGGGATGAGCAGTTCTTC. Its translation is CASSQDVAARDEQFF.

This clone was found once. The chain links TRBV28 to TRBJ2-2; D is uncertain. V was cut by 3 bases and J by 8 bases, with 19 bases left in between. The CDR3 sequence is 16 residues long. Germline CDR1 is MDHEN and CDR2 is SYDVKM. CDR3 protein: CASSLGQYYTGGELFF. CDR3 coding DNA: TGTGCCAGCAGTTTGGGCCAGTATTACACCGGTGGGGAGCTGTTTTTT.

The genes are TRBV2 and TRBJ2-7, with unresolved D. V dropped 7 bases and J dropped 3 bases, with 19 bases sitting between them. Germline lookup yields CDR1 SNHLY and CDR2 FYNNEI. CDR3 size: 15 residues. CDR3 residues: CASTQSDMDSYEQYF. The DNA for the CDR3 is TGTGCCAGCACCCAGAGTGACATGGATAGCTACGAGCAGTACTTC.

This chain connects TRBV9 to TRBJ1-1, with D hard to call. CDR3 length: 15 amino acids. Germline V gene sequence: CDR1 SGDLS, CDR2 YYNGEE. V was pared by 4 bases and J by 4 bases, with 17 bases between. CDR3 protein: CASSSRTEGSTEAFF. CDR3 in DNA: TGTGCCAGCAGCTCCCGGACGGAAGGGAGCACTGAAGCTTTCTTT.

The rearrangement links TRBV7-8 to TRBJ2-1; weak D call: TRBD2 (6 bases). The germline V and J ends were trimmed by 3 bases and 0 bases, with 24 bases remaining between them. The CDR3 has 20 residues. CDR1 SGHVS and CDR2 FQNEAQ come from the germline V gene. In DNA, the CDR3 is TGTGCCAGCAGCTTTTATAGATTTGGCGGGGACTCGAGCTCCTACAATGAGCAGTTCTTC. Translation gives CASSFYRFGGDSSSYNEQFF.

The rearrangement links TRBV4-2 to TRBJ2-7, with D maybe TRBD2 (5 bases). The length of the CDR3 is 16 residues. V gave up 0 bases and J gave up 5 bases, with 17 bases separating them. The germline V gene has CDR1 LGHNA and CDR2 YNFKEQ. The CDR3 reads CASSQDYSAGGNEQYF. DNA for the CDR3: TGTGCCAGCAGCCAAGATTATTCTGCGGGTGGGAACGAGCAGTACTTC.

The gene calls are TRBV10-3 and TRBJ1-1, with D hard to call. The CDR3 is made up of 15 amino acids. CDR1 is ENHRY and CDR2 is SYGVKD in the germline V gene. V gave up 2 bases and J gave up 4 bases, with 14 bases separating them. CDR3 in amino acids: CAISERSEGITEAFF. CDR3 DNA sequence: TGTGCCATCAGTGAGAGGTCTGAGGGTATCACTGAAGCTTTCTTT.

The chain joins TRBV10-1 to TRBJ2-5; 12 bases fit TRBD2. V gave up 6 bases and J gave up 1 base; unmatched junction bases: 6. The CDR3 runs to 16 residues. Germline V gene sequence: CDR1 WNHNN, CDR2 SYGVQD (reference sequence). CDR3 residues: CASRDSSGGGQETQYF. The CDR3 coding sequence is TGCGCCAGCAGAGATTCTAGCGGGGGGGGCCAAGAGACCCAGTACTTC.

V gene TRBV19 combines with J gene TRBJ2-1, with 8 positions matching TRBD1. V lost 4 bases and J lost 5; bases outside the gene matches: 4. This CDR3 is built from 14 residues. Germline V gene data show CDR1 as LNHDA and CDR2 as SQIVND (reference sequence). The CDR3 DNA is TGTGCCAGTAGTAGATCACAGGGGGACAATGAGCAGTTCTTC. The encoded protein is CASSRSQGDNEQFF.

The V gene is TRBV2, the J gene TRBJ1-5; 7 bases align to TRBD1. Looked up from germline, CDR1 is SNHLY and CDR2 is FYNNEI. The CDR3 spans 15 residues. V gave up 6 bases and J gave up 5 bases; unmatched junction bases: 10. CDR3 residues: CASRPGQTADQPQHF. In DNA form, the CDR3 reads TGTGCCAGCAGACCGGGACAGACAGCAGATCAGCCCCAGCATTTT.

This chain connects TRBV6-1 to TRBJ2-7; 11 positions match TRBD2. Germline values: CDR1 MNHNS, CDR2 SASEGT. The CDR3 spans 15 residues. J lost 1 base, V lost 1 base, and 0 bases had no gene match. The CDR3 DNA sequence: TGTGCCAGCAGTGAAGGGACTAGCGGGTCCTACGAGCAGTACTTC. This gives the protein CASSEGTSGSYEQYF.

The genes are TRBV5-4 and TRBJ2-1, with unresolved D. The CDR3 totals 14 residues. Germline V gene sequence: CDR1 SGHNT, CDR2 YYREEE (reference sequence). V was trimmed by 4 bases and J by 8 bases, leaving 16 bases between them. CDR3 amino acids: CASSRLVESDEQFF. The CDR3 bases are TGTGCCAGCAGCCGACTTGTGGAATCCGATGAGCAGTTCTTC.

The genes are TRBV7-6 and TRBJ1-5; 12 nucleotides agree with TRBD1. This CDR3 has 16 amino acids. J lost 3 bases, V lost 5 bases, and 5 bases had no gene match. CDR1 SGHVS and CDR2 FNYEAQ come from the germline V gene. CDR3: CASSPAGQGANQPQHF. The CDR3 DNA reads as TGTGCCAGCAGCCCCGCGGGACAGGGGGCCAATCAGCCCCAGCATTTT.

In its sample, this clone was seen a few times. The chain joins TRBV5-6 to TRBJ1-1; D call uncertain. Germline CDR1 reads SGHDT; CDR2 reads YYEEEE. The CDR3 is 14 amino acids. Trimming took off 2 bases at V and 4 bases at J, with 12 bases between the two ends. DNA for the CDR3: TGTGCCAGCAGCTTATTGAACCGGGGCACTGAAGCTTTCTTT. Protein sequence: CASSLLNRGTEAFF.

The chain carries TRBV4-1 and TRBJ2-5; 8 bases line up with TRBD1. Germline V lookup: CDR1 MGHRA, CDR2 YSYEKL. This CDR3 spans 15 amino acids. V shed 5 bases, J shed 3 bases, and the junction held 8 bases outside the gene matches. The CDR3, as DNA: TGCGCCAGCAGCGAACCCCACAGGGGGAAAGAGACCCAGTACTTC. Its protein is CASSEPHRGKETQYF.

This clone was seen only a few times. This sample includes further DNA sequences coding for the same CDR3. The chain employs TRBV10-3 and TRBJ2-7; 7 bases fit TRBD1. V was clipped by 5 bases and J by 1 base; unmatched bases: 5. The CDR3 spans 14 residues. Germline CDR1 ENHRY, CDR2 SYGVKD. CDR3 DNA: TGTGCCATCAGTCCGGGACAGTCGTCCTACGAGCAGTACTTC. Its protein is CAISPGQSSYEQYF.

This rearrangement joins TRBV7-9 to TRBJ2-5; 8 bases line up with TRBD1. The CDR3 is 15 residues long. V gave up 4 bases and J gave up 1 base; unmatched junction bases: 5. Germline CDR1 and CDR2: SEHNR and FQNEAQ (reference sequence). The CDR3: CASSSRTGSQETQYF. CDR3 nucleotide sequence: TGTGCCAGCAGCTCCCGGACAGGGAGCCAAGAGACCCAGTACTTC.

The chain joins TRBV7-6 to TRBJ2-1; a weak D match, TRBD1 (6 bases). The germline V gene has CDR1 SGHVS and CDR2 FNYEAQ. This CDR3 has 18 residues. V shed 1 base and J shed 1 base, with 17 bases lying between them. For the CDR3, the DNA is TGTGCCAGCAGCTTAGGGGGGCAAAGGGAGCGGTCCTACAATGAGCAGTTCTTC. This gives the protein CASSLGGQRERSYNEQFF.

This clone was observed a handful of times. CDR3 DNA: TGTGCCTGGAGTGTACGGGAGGGAGAGACCCAGTACTTC. It specifies CAWSVREGETQYF. This chain connects TRBV30 to TRBJ2-5, with 8 positions matching TRBD2. J gave up 4 bases and V 0 bases, and 1 base lay outside the gene matches. The CDR3 runs 13 residues. Germline lookup yields CDR1 GTSNPN and CDR2 SVGIG (reference sequence). Full variable domain (missing parts from reference TRBV30 and TRBJ2-5): SQTIHQWPATLVQPVGSPLSLECTVEGTSNPNLYWYRQAAGRGLQLLFYSVGIGQISSEVPQNLSASRPQDRQFILSSKKLLLSDSGFYLCAWSVREGETQYFGPGTRLLVL.

The chain joins TRBV2 to TRBJ2-1, with 10 bases aligning to TRBD1. V lost 7 bases and J lost 8; bases outside the gene matches: 11. From germline, CDR1 is SNHLY and CDR2 FYNNEI. The CDR3 extends over 15 amino acids. CDR3 sequence reads: CASTKWGGQGHEQFF. The CDR3 coding sequence is TGTGCCAGCACCAAATGGGGGGGACAGGGGCATGAGCAGTTCTTC.

This clone was observed once. This chain joins TRBV27 and TRBJ1-5; D remains ambiguous. The CDR3 length is 17 residues. V shed 5 bases and J shed 0 bases, with 17 bases lying between them. The germline V gene encodes CDR1 MNHEY and CDR2 SMNVEV (reference sequence). The CDR3 reads CASSPKSRTDSNQPQHF. The CDR3 DNA reads TGTGCCAGCAGTCCCAAATCCCGTACTGATAGCAATCAGCCCCAGCATTTT.

This clone was observed a single time. V is TRBV4-1 and J is TRBJ2-7; unclear D gene. V lost 0 bases and J lost 4, with 10 bases in between. From germline, CDR1 is MGHRA and CDR2 YSYEKL. The CDR3 contains 14 residues. The CDR3 protein is CASSQEASYYEQYF. The CDR3 DNA reads TGCGCCAGCAGCCAAGAGGCTAGTTATTACGAGCAGTACTTC.

The DNA of the CDR3 is TGTGCCAGCAGCCCCAACCCCGGGGCGAGCGGGAGCTCCTACGAGCAGTACTTC. Encoded protein: CASSPNPGASGSSYEQYF. The J gene is TRBJ2-7, the V gene TRBV9; 8 positions match TRBD2. The CDR3 spans 18 residues. In germline, CDR1 is SGDLS, CDR2 YYNGEE. After removal of 4 bases from V and 0 bases from J, the junction contained 15 bases not matched to a gene.